The rows below give T cell receptor beta chains drawn from one sample of a study of patients and donors after allogeneic stem cell transplantation. Via MiXCR, TCRdb re-called the RT-PCR reads, giving one row per CDR3 protein. This repertoire shows under 200,000 distinct CDR3 sequences, 30% found once; its top ten account for around 3%. The sequenced material came from blood, either unsorted or a sorted T cell fraction (not recorded which). These receptors all come from a human donor who was either an allogeneic HSCT recipient or a stem cell or donor lymphocyte infusion donor (not recorded which). It is not recorded whose cells these are; they may come from a transplant donor. CDR3s include the opening cysteine and the closing phenylalanine or tryptophan. The order of the fields is CDR3 DNA, CDR3 protein, clone size, D gene, CDR3 length, V gene, J gene. The D gene is left open where the match is weak. A row's size may be missing; if present it is once, few, many or a size class.

TGTGCCACCAGTGATTTGCTCGGCCCTTCTAGCACAGATACGCAGTATTTT	CATSDLLGPSSTDTQYF	.	.	17	TRBV24-1	TRBJ2-3
TGTGCCAGCAGTGGCGACAGGGAGGGCTACGAGCAGTACTTC	CASSGDREGYEQYF	.	.	14	TRBV25-1	TRBJ2-7
TGTGCCACCAGTGATTTCGGACGGACAGATACGCAGTATTTT	CATSDFGRTDTQYF	few	.	14	TRBV24-1	TRBJ2-3
TGTGCCAGCAGTGAATATTTTGCGGGCCATGCCTCTCATAATTCACCCCTCCACTTT	CASSEYFAGHASHNSPLHF	few	.	19	TRBV25-1	TRBJ1-6
TGTGCCAGCAGCGCCCTACAGGTTATGAACACTGAAGCTTTCTTT	CASSALQVMNTEAFF	many	.	15	TRBV9	TRBJ1-1
TGTGCCACCAGTGATCCCAGGGGAAACTATGGCTACACCTTC	CATSDPRGNYGYTF	many	.	14	TRBV24-1	TRBJ1-2
TGTGCCAGCAGCTGGGGACAGGTTAATAGCAATCAGCCCCAGCATTTT	CASSWGQVNSNQPQHF	.	TRBD1	16	TRBV5-5	TRBJ1-5
TGTGCCAGCAGCTTATTGAGGGAGCAGGACACCGGGGAGCTGTTTTTT	CASSLLREQDTGELFF	few	.	16	TRBV7-6	TRBJ2-2
TGTGCCAGCAGCTTAGGACAGGTAGACACCGGGGAGCTGTTTTTT	CASSLGQVDTGELFF	.	TRBD1	15	TRBV7-3	TRBJ2-2
TGCAGCGTCGAGCTAGATCCCACCGGGGAGCTGTTTTTT	CSVELDPTGELFF	few	.	13	TRBV29-1	TRBJ2-2
TGTGCCATCGGGAGGACTGAAGCTTTCTTT	CAIGRTEAFF	.	.	10	TRBV6-5	TRBJ1-1
TGCGCCAGCAGCACAAGGGGGCAAGGCACCGGGGAGCTGTTTTTT	CASSTRGQGTGELFF	.	TRBD1	15	TRBV5-1	TRBJ2-2
TGTGCCAGCAGTTTATGGGGGGGCGTTCGGACTGAAGCTTTCTTT	CASSLWGGVRTEAFF	once	.	15	TRBV12-3/TRBV12-4	TRBJ1-1
TGTGCCAGCAGTTACCTAGGGGGCTGGATGGAGACCCAGTACTTC	CASSYLGGWMETQYF	.	TRBD1	15	TRBV6-6	TRBJ2-5
TGCGCCAGCAGCCAACGGATAATAGCGGGGACCTACAATGAGCAGTTCTTC	CASSQRIIAGTYNEQFF	.	TRBD2	17	TRBV4-3	TRBJ2-1
TGCAGTGCTAGGGCCATCACTAGCGGGGCGAACACCGGGGAGCTGTTTTTT	CSARAITSGANTGELFF	.	TRBD2	17	TRBV20-1	TRBJ2-2
TGCAGTGCTAGGGGGGATGGGGATCTGCCCCAGCATTTT	CSARGDGDLPQHF	many	.	13	TRBV20-1	TRBJ1-5
TGTGCCAGCAGTCCTAGACTAGCGGGAGGGCGCGGGGAGCTGTTTTTT	CASSPRLAGGRGELFF	few	TRBD2	16	TRBV12-3/TRBV12-4	TRBJ2-2
TGCAGTGCTAGTCGGGACAGGGAAGCTTTCTTT	CSASRDREAFF	few	TRBD1	11	TRBV20-1	TRBJ1-1
TGTGCCAGCAGCCTTGGGACAGTTATTAATGAAAAACTGTTTTTT	CASSLGTVINEKLFF	.	TRBD1	15	TRBV7-9	TRBJ1-4
TGTGCCAGCAGCTTACGAACAGCCGCTGAAGCTTTCTTT	CASSLRTAAEAFF	.	.	13	TRBV7-9	TRBJ1-1
TGTGCCAGCAGTTTAAAAATCCGGGCATGGAATCAGCCCCAGCATTTT	CASSLKIRAWNQPQHF	.	.	16	TRBV27	TRBJ1-5
TGTGCCACCAGCAGATCGGGACTAGCGGCGAACACCGGGGAGCTGTTTTTT	CATSRSGLAANTGELFF	.	TRBD2	17	TRBV15	TRBJ2-2
TGTGCTAGCAGCCCAGCGGGACTAGCGGGAACCTACAATGAGCAGTTCTTC	CASSPAGLAGTYNEQFF	.	TRBD2	17	TRBV7-7	TRBJ2-1
TGTGCCAGCAGTCCCTGGGACGCGCAGTTCTTC	CASSPWDAQFF	.	.	11	TRBV2	TRBJ2-1
TGTGCCAGCAGCTTTGTTTACAATGAGCAGTTCTTC	CASSFVYNEQFF	.	.	12	TRBV7-6	TRBJ2-1
TGTGCCAGCTCCCGAAGAGGGTCCTACAATGAGCAGTTCTTC	CASSRRGSYNEQFF	.	.	14	TRBV3-1	TRBJ2-1
TGTGCCAGCAGCTTATGGGGCCGACAGCCCCAGCATTTT	CASSLWGRQPQHF	few	.	13	TRBV7-2	TRBJ1-5
TGTGCCTGGAGTGAAGGGCAGGGCTTTCAGCCCCAGCATTTT	CAWSEGQGFQPQHF	few	.	14	TRBV30	TRBJ1-5
TGTGCCAGCAGTCACAGGGCAGGTCCAACCGGGGAGCTGTTTTTT	CASSHRAGPTGELFF	.	.	15	TRBV6-1	TRBJ2-2
TGTGCCAGCAGCTACAGAATCTCTGGGGCCAACGTCCTGACTTTC	CASSYRISGANVLTF	.	.	15	TRBV6-5	TRBJ2-6
TGTGCCAGCTCACCACCTCCAGGGACCTATGGCTACACCTTC	CASSPPPGTYGYTF	many	.	14	TRBV18	TRBJ1-2
TGTGCCAGCAGCTCCTGGGCACAGGGTGGAAACACCATATATTTT	CASSSWAQGGNTIYF	few	.	15	TRBV7-9	TRBJ1-3
TGCAGTGCTAGAGATTATTATGGTATCTTCTACAATGAGCAGTTCTTC	CSARDYYGIFYNEQFF	many	.	16	TRBV20-1	TRBJ2-1
TGTGCCAGCAGCTCCCCTGATTGGGAGGTGGGTTCACCCCTCCACTTT	CASSSPDWEVGSPLHF	.	.	16	TRBV7-9	TRBJ1-6
TGCGCCAGCAGCCAGTTAGCGGGAGGGCCCTACGAGCAGTACTTC	CASSQLAGGPYEQYF	.	TRBD2	15	TRBV4-1	TRBJ2-7
TGTGCCAGCAGTTTAGGGGGACAGGGAGACACAGATACGCAGTATTTT	CASSLGGQGDTDTQYF	.	TRBD1	16	TRBV27	TRBJ2-3
TGTGCCAGCAGCTCCGACAGGGAGGCACCCCTCCACTTT	CASSSDREAPLHF	.	TRBD1	13	TRBV11-3	TRBJ1-6
TGTGCCAGCAGCACCGCCTCGGGGGGCGGCTACAATGAGCAGTTCTTC	CASSTASGGGYNEQFF	.	.	16	TRBV7-9	TRBJ2-1
TGCGCCAGCAGCCAAGATGGCGGTTACACCGGGGAGCTGTTTTTT	CASSQDGGYTGELFF	.	.	15	TRBV4-3	TRBJ2-2
TGCGCCAGCAGCTTGACAGAGGGACAGCCCCAGCATTTT	CASSLTEGQPQHF	few	.	13	TRBV5-1	TRBJ1-5
TGTGCCAGCAGTGGGGGCCAGGGGGTAGGCACAGATACGCAGTATTTT	CASSGGQGVGTDTQYF	.	TRBD1	16	TRBV25-1	TRBJ2-3
TGCAGCGTTGCGGGGTTAGATAGCAATCAGCCCCAGCATTTT	CSVAGLDSNQPQHF	few	.	14	TRBV29-1	TRBJ1-5
TGTGCCAGCAGCTTGTACCCCGGCGATCAGCCCCAGCATTTT	CASSLYPGDQPQHF	.	.	14	TRBV5-8	TRBJ1-5
TGTGCCATCAGGGATCTGGGTTATACTGAAGCTTTCTTT	CAIRDLGYTEAFF	.	.	13	TRBV10-3	TRBJ1-1
TGTGCCAGCAATATCCCAGGCTACTACGAGCAGTACTTC	CASNIPGYYEQYF	few	.	13	TRBV7-9	TRBJ2-7
TGCAGCGTGACGGCCGCTGTGGGGGCCAACGTCCTGACTTTC	CSVTAAVGANVLTF	few	.	14	TRBV29-1	TRBJ2-6
TGCGCCAGCAGCTTCTCGGGGGGAAGCAATCAGCCCCAGCATTTT	CASSFSGGSNQPQHF	.	.	15	TRBV5-1	TRBJ1-5
TGTGCCAGCAGCTCCATTGGGGAAGCGGGAACGGGAAAGACCCAGTACTTC	CASSSIGEAGTGKTQYF	.	TRBD2	17	TRBV7-8	TRBJ2-5
TGTGCCAGCAGTTCCACAGGGAGAGGGGTACAAGAGACCCAGTACTTC	CASSSTGRGVQETQYF	.	.	16	TRBV12-3/TRBV12-4	TRBJ2-5
TGTGCCAGCAGTTTCCCAGGGGGCCACGTTCAGCCCCAGCATTTT	CASSFPGGHVQPQHF	few	TRBD1	15	TRBV28	TRBJ1-5
TGTGCCAGCAGCTTGAGAGAGGCAGGGCTAGATACGCAGTATTTT	CASSLREAGLDTQYF	.	.	15	TRBV5-5	TRBJ2-3
TGTGCCAGCAGTTACTCTTGGGACAGGGGAGAGACCCAGTACTTC	CASSYSWDRGETQYF	once	TRBD1	15	TRBV6-5	TRBJ2-5